A single sample gave rise to the 10 T cell receptor beta chains below, sequenced in a study of cytomegalovirus exposure and HLA in healthy donors. The primer mix had 60 Vbeta and 13 Jbeta primers. The table came from immunoSEQ multiplex PCR; TCRdb's copy has only in-frame clones and leaves some out. Found here are approximately 130,000 clones; the top ten clones hold 1.5% to 2.5%. The sample was PBMCs. The receptor set was obtained from a woman aged 55-70 years in good health and CMV-seronegative.

The V call is TRBV9, the J call TRBJ1-2; weak D call: TRBD1 (6 bases). This CDR3 contains 14 residues. The V end lost 8 bases, the J end lost 8 bases, and 22 bases lay between the germline ends. Germline V gene sequence: CDR1 SGDLS, CDR2 YYNGEE. In DNA form, the CDR3 reads TGTGCCAGAGCATGGAGGGGGGGCGTTGGAGGCTACACCTTC. The encoded protein is CARAWRGGVGGYTF.

This chain uses TRBV5-1 with TRBJ2-1; D gene uncertain. V gave up 5 bases and J gave up 5 bases, with 17 bases separating them. This CDR3 has 15 amino acids. Germline V gene data show CDR1 as SGHRS and CDR2 as YFSETQ. CDR3 residues: CASRYSFFLDNEQFF. CDR3 DNA: TGCGCCAGCAGATACAGCTTTTTTTTAGACAATGAGCAGTTCTTC.

This chain connects TRBV5-1 to TRBJ2-7; 7 bases fit TRBD1. CDR3 length: 14 amino acids. The germline CDR1 and CDR2 sequences are SGHRS and YFSETQ. V lost 3 bases, J lost 3 bases, and 6 bases stayed unmatched. This CDR3 is CASSSGTAIYEQYF. The CDR3 nucleotides are TGCGCCAGCAGCTCCGGGACAGCAATCTACGAGCAGTACTTC.

The V call is TRBV6-1, the J call TRBJ1-4; 8 bases line up with TRBD1. The CDR3 loop spans 15 amino acids. The J segment lost 7 bases and the V segment lost 9 bases, leaving 13 bases of the junction unmatched. The germline V gene encodes CDR1 MNHNS and CDR2 SASEGT. The CDR3 spells CASGDRTGLGEKLFF. In DNA form, the CDR3 reads TGTGCCAGTGGTGACCGGACAGGGTTAGGTGAAAAACTGTTTTTT.

The chain joins TRBV10-1 to TRBJ2-7; a weak D match, TRBD1 (5 bases). Between the trimmed V and J ends, which lost 6 bases and 3 bases, there was a span of 6 bases. Germline V CDR1 and CDR2: WNHNN, SYGVQD (reference sequence). This CDR3 is 11 amino acids long. The CDR3 nucleotides are TGCGCCAGCAGCGACAGCTACGAGCAGTACTTC. As protein: CASSDSYEQYF.

The V and J genes are TRBV6-1 and TRBJ2-3; no definite D call. Germline assignment: CDR1 MNHNS and CDR2 SASEGT. V gave up 3 bases and J gave up 4 bases, with 8 bases separating them. The CDR3 consists of 13 residues. This CDR3 reads CASSDLGADTQYF. For the CDR3, the DNA is TGTGCCAGCAGTGACCTCGGTGCAGATACGCAGTATTTT.

The chain couples TRBV28 to TRBJ2-7; 7 bases are a match to TRBD1. The CDR3 extends over 14 amino acids. Germline V gene lookup returns CDR1 MDHEN and CDR2 SYDVKM. J was trimmed by 1 base and V by 3 bases; bases with no gene match: 3. In nucleotides, the CDR3 is TGTGCCAGCAGTTTCGGACAGGAATCCTACGAGCAGTACTTC. Its protein is CASSFGQESYEQYF.

The V and J genes are TRBV27 and TRBJ1-2; possibly TRBD1 for D (6 bases). V was trimmed by 3 bases and J by 4 bases, leaving 15 bases between them. CDR1 is MNHEY, CDR2 SMNVEV, per germline (reference sequence). CDR3 length: 15 residues. This CDR3 reads CASSFRGTGTYGYTF. The CDR3 DNA reads TGTGCCAGCAGTTTCCGGGGAACAGGGACCTATGGCTACACCTTC.

The rearrangement uses TRBV7-9 and TRBJ1-3; 8 bases match TRBD1. The junction had 5 bases not matched to a gene; V was cut back by 4 bases and J by 0 bases. The CDR3 has 16 residues. Germline V gene data show CDR1 as SEHNR and CDR2 as FQNEAQ (reference sequence). CDR3 loop: CASSSPGQASGNTIYF. The CDR3 region has the DNA TGTGCCAGCAGCTCACCGGGACAGGCCTCTGGAAACACCATATATTTT. The full variable domain, with the rest looked up from reference TRBV7-9 and TRBJ1-3, is DTGVSQNPRHKITKRGQNVTFRCDPISEHNRLYWYRQTLGQGPEFLTYFQNEAQLEKSRLLSDRFSAERPKGSFSTLEIQRTEQGDSAMYLCASSSPGQASGNTIYFGEGSWLTVV.

This sequence joins TRBV28 and TRBJ2-2; TRBD2 agrees at 12 bases. CDR3 length equals 17 residues. Trimming cost V 1 base and J 6 bases; bases outside gene matches: 6. The germline V gene encodes CDR1 MDHEN and CDR2 SYDVKM. The CDR3 nucleotides read TGTGCCAGCAGTTTATTCGATCTAGCGGGAGGGCCCGGGGAGCTGTTTTTT. The encoded protein is CASSLFDLAGGPGELFF.